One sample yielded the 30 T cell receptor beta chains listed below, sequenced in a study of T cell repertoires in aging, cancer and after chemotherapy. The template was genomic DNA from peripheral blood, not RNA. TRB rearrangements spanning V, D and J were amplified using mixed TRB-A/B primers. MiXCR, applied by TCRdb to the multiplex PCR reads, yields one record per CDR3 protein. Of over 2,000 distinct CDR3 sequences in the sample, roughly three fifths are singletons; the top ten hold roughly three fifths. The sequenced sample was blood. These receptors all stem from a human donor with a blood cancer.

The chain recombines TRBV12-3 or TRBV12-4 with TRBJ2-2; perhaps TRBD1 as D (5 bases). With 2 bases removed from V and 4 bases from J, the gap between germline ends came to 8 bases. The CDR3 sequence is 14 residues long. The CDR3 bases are TGTGCCAGCAGTTTACGCAGGGCCACCGGGGAGCTGTTTTTT. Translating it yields CASSLRRATGELFF.

CDR3 DNA: TGTGCCATCAGTGGGGGGACAGGGAGGTACAATGAGCAGTTCTTC. It translates to CAISGGTGRYNEQFF. The chain combines TRBV10-3 with TRBJ2-1, with 9 bases that match TRBD1. The germline CDR1 and CDR2 sequences are ENHRY and SYGVKD. Trimming removed 4 bases from V and 4 bases from J; junction bases left unmatched: 5. This CDR3 is built from 15 residues.

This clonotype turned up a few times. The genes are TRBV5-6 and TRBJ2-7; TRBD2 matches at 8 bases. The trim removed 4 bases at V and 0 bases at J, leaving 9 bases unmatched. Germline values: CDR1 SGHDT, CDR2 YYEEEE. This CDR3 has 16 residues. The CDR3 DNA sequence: TGTGCCAGCAGCATCACCACCGGGACTAGCTCCTACGAGCAGTACTTC. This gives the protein CASSITTGTSSYEQYF.

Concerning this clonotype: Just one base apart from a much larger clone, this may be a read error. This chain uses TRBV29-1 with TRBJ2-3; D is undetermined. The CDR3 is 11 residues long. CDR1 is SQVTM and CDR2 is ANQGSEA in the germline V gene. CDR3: CSALAQETPYF. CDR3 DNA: TGCAGCGCACTGGCCCAAGAGACCCCGTACTTC.

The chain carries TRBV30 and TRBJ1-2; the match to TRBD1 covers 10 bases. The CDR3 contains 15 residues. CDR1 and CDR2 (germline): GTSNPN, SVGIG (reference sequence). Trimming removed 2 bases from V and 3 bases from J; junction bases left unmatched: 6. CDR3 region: CAWSRDRGSDYGYTF. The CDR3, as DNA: TGTGCCTGGAGTAGGGACAGGGGTTCTGACTATGGCTACACCTTC. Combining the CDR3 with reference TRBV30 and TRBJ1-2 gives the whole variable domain SQTIHQWPATLVQPVGSPLSLECTVEGTSNPNLYWYRQAAGRGLQLLFYSVGIGQISSEVPQNLSASRPQDRQFILSSKKLLLSDSGFYLCAWSRDRGSDYGYTFGSGTRLTVV.

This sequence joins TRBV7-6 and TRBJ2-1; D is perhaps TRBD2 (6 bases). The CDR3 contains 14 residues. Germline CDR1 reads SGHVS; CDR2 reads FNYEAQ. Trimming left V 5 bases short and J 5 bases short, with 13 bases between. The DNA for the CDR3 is TGTGCCAGCAGCCCCCGGGGGAGTAACAATGAGCAGTTCTTC. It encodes CASSPRGSNNEQFF.

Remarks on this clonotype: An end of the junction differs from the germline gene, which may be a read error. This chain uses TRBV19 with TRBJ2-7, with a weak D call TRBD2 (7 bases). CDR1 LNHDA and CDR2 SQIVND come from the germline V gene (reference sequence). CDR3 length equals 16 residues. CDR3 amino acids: CASSMMGGLQIYEKYF. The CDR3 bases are TGTGCCAGTAGTATGATGGGGGGGCTACAGATCTACGAGAAGTACTTC.

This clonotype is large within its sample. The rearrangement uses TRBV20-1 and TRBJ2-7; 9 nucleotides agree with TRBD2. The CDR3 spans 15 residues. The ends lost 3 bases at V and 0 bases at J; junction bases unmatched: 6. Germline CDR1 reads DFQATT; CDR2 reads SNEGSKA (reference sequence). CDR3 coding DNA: TGCAGTGCTAGTAGCGGGAGAGGTGGCTCCTACGAGCAGTACTTC. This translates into CSASSGRGGSYEQYF.

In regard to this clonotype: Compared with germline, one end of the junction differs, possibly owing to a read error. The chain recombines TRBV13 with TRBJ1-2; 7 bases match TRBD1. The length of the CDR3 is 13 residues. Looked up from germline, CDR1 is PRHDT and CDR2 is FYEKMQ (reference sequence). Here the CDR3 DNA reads TGTGCCAGCAGCTTAGCCCGCGGACAGGAGGTTCCCTTC. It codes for CASSLARGQEVPF. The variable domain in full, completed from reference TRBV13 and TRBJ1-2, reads AAGVIQSPRHLIKEKRETATLKCYPIPRHDTVYWYQQGPGQDPQFLISFYEKMQSDKGSIPDRFSAQQFSDYHSELNMSSLELGDSALYFCASSLARGQEVPFGSGTRLTVV.

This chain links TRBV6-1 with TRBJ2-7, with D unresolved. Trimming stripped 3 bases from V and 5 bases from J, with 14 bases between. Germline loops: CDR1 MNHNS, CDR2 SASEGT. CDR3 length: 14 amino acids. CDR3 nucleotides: TGTGCCAGCAGTGACTACACAAGGGTCCACGAGCAGTACTTC. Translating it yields CASSDYTRVHEQYF.

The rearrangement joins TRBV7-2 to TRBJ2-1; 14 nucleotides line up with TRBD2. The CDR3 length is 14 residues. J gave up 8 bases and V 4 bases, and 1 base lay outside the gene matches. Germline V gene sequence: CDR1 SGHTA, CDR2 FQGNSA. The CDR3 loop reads CASSSGLAGDEQFF. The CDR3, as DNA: TGTGCCAGCAGCTCGGGACTAGCGGGAGATGAGCAGTTCTTC.

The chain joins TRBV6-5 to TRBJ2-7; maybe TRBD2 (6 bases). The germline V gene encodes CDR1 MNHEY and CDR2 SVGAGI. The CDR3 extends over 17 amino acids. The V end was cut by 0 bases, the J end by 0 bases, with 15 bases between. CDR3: CASSYSIDAGSSYEQYF. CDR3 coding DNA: TGTGCCAGCAGTTACTCGATCGACGCGGGGAGCTCCTACGAGCAGTACTTC.

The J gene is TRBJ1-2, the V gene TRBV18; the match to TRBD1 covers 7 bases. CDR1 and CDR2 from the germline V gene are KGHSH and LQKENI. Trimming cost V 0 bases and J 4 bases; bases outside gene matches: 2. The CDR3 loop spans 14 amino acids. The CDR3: CASSPPGQLYGYTF. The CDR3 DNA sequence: TGTGCCAGCTCACCACCGGGACAGCTCTATGGCTACACCTTC.

DNA for the CDR3: TGTGCCAGTAGCGGGAGGCCCACAGATACGCAGTATTTT. Its protein product is CASSGRPTDTQYF. The chain uses TRBV6-1 and TRBJ2-3; 10 nucleotides agree with TRBD2. V shed 9 bases, J shed 2 bases, and the junction held 2 bases outside the gene matches. CDR1 is MNHNS and CDR2 is SASEGT in the germline V gene. The CDR3 loop spans 13 amino acids.

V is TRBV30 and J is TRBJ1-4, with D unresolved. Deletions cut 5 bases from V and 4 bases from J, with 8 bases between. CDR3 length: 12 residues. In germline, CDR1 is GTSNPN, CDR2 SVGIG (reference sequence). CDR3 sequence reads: CAWAGDNEKLFF. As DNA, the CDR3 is TGTGCCTGGGCAGGTGATAATGAAAAACTGTTTTTT.

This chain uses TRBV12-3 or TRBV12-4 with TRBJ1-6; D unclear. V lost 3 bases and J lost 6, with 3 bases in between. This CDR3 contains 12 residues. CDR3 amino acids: CASSFPNSPLHF. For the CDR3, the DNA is TGTGCCAGCAGTTTCCCTAATTCACCCCTCCACTTT.

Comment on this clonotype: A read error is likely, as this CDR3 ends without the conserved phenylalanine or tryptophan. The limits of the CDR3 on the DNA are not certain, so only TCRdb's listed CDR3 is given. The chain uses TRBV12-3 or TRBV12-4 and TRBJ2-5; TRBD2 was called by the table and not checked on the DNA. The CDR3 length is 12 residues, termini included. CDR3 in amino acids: CASSFGLEGAVV.

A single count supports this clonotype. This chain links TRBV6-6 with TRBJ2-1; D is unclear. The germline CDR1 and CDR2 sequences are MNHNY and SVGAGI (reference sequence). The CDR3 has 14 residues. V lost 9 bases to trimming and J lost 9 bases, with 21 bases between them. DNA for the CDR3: TGTGCCAGTAGTATAGATCGATGGGGTGGTGAGCAGTTCTTC. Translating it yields CASSIDRWGGEQFF.

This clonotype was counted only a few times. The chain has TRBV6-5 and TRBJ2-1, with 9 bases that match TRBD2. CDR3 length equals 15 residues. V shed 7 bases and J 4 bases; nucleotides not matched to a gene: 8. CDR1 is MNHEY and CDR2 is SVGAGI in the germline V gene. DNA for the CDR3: TGTGCCAGCAACCCAACTAGCGGGTCTTACAATGAGCAGTTCTTC. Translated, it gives CASNPTSGSYNEQFF.

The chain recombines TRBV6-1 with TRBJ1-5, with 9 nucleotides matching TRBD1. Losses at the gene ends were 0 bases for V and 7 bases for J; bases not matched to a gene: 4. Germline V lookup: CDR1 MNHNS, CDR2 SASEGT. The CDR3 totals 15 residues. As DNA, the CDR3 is TGTGCCAGCAGTGAAGCGACAGGGGGTACGCAGCCCCAGCATTTT. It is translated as CASSEATGGTQPQHF.

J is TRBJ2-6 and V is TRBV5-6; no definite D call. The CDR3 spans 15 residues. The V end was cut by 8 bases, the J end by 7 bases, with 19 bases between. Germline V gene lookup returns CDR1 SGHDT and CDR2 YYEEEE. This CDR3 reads CASSPYPLGANVLTF. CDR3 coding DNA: TGTGCCAGTAGCCCATATCCCCTGGGAGCCAACGTCCTGACTTTC.

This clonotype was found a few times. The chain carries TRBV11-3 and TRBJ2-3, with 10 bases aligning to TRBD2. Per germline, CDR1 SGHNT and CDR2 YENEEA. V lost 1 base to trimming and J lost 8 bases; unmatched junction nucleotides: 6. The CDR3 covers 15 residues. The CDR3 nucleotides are TGTGCCAGCAGCTTAGGGACTAGCGGCCCGGGTACGCAGTATTTT. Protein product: CASSLGTSGPGTQYF.

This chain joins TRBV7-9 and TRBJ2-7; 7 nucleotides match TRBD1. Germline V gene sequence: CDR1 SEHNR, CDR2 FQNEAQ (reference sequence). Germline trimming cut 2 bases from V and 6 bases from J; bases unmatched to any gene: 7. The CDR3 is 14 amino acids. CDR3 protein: CASSLTGAYGEQYF. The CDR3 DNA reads TGTGCCAGCAGCTTAACAGGGGCGTATGGCGAGCAGTACTTC.

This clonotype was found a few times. The CDR3 sequence: CASGDLRGRDFCGYTF. DNA of the CDR3: TGTGCCAGCGGGGATCTACGGGGGCGCGATTTCTGTGGCTACACCTTC. The chain couples TRBV6-5 to TRBJ1-2; a weak D match, TRBD1 (6 bases). Looked up from germline, CDR1 is MNHEY and CDR2 is SVGAGI. The CDR3 is made up of 16 amino acids. The V and J ends lost 8 bases and 7 bases respectively, with 26 bases between them.

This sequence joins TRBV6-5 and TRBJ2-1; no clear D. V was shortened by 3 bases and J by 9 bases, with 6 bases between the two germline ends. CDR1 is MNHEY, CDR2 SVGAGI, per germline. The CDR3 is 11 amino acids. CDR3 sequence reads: CASSYGTEQFF. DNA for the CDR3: TGTGCCAGCAGTTATGGCACTGAGCAGTTCTTC.

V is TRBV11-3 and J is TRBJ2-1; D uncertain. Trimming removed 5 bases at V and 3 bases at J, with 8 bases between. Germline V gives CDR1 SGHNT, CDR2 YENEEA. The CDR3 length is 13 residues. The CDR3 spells CASSTNSYNEQFF. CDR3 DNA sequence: TGTGCCAGCAGCACAAACAGCTACAATGAGCAGTTCTTC.

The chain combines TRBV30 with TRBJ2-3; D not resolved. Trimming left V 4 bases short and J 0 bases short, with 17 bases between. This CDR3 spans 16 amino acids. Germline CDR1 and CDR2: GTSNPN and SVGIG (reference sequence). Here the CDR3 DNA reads TGTGCCTGGAACCACCCCGCGGCTATAAGCACAGATACGCAGTATTTT. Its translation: CAWNHPAAISTDTQYF.

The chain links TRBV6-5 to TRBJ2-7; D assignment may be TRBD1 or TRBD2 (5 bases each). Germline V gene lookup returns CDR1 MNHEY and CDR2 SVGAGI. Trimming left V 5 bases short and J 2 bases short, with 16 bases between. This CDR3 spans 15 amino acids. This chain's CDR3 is CASSEGGTVTYEQYF. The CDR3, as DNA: TGTGCCAGCAGTGAAGGTGGGACGGTTACCTACGAGCAGTACTTC.

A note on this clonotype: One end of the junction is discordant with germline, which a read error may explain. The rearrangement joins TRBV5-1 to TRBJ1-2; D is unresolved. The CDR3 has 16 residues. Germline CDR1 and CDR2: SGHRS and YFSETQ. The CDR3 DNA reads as TGCGCCAACAGCTTTTACAAGGAGCCCTTGGACTATGGCTACACCTTC. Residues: CANSFYKEPLDYGYTF.

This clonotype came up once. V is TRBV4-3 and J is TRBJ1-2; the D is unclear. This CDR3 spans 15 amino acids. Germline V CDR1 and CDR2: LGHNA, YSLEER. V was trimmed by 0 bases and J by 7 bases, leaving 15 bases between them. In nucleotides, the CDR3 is TGCGCCAGCAGCCAAGATATTATCGGGCTAGGTGGCTACACCTTC. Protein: CASSQDIIGLGGYTF.